This T cell receptor (beta chain) was sequenced in a study of CXCR3-negative and CXCR3-positive naive CD8 T cells. Broader study findings: TRB CDR3s were more hydrophobic in CXCR3-positive than in CXCR3-negative naive cells.

The CDR3 sequence is 13 residues long. Per germline, CDR1 MDHEN and CDR2 SYDVKM. TRB cDNA was prepared as libraries by UMI-labeled 5' RACE. Each CDR3 protein gets one entry in TCRdb, which reprocessed the 5' RACE reads and gives no DNA. The sample table includes roughly 93,000 distinct CDR3 sequences. As for this clonotype: Antigen unknown.

V and J are TRBV28 and TRBJ2-1; with no DNA, the TCRdb D assignment of TRBD2 cannot be verified. Sequenced input: naive CXCR3+ CD8+ T cells from blood. Sample subset: CD45RO-CCR7+CD27+CD95- naive CD8+ T cells expressing CXCR3 (TNR3+). The TCR comes from a human donor in good health. Some clones in this sample may be carry-over from other donors' samples. The CDR3 sequence: CASTPQGPFEQFF.